The rows below give T cell receptor beta chains drawn from one sample of a study of blood T cell repertoires in COVID-19. Data came from immunoSEQ multiplex PCR; TCRdb stores just in-frame clones and leaves some out. The table has 40,000 to 45,000 clones, more than 75% seen once; the top ten hold roughly a quarter. Sample: peripheral blood. The source is a man older than 75 with acute or convalescent COVID-19. Both conserved end residues are part of each CDR3. The order of the fields is V gene, D gene, J gene, CDR3 protein. The D gene is left open where the match is weak.

v_call: TRBV19; d_call: -; j_call: TRBJ2-1; cdr3_aa: CASSPIDRVHEQFF
v_call: TRBV7-2; d_call: -; j_call: TRBJ1-4; cdr3_aa: CASSLSGVATNEKLFF
v_call: TRBV4-2; d_call: -; j_call: TRBJ2-5; cdr3_aa: CASSQERETQYF
v_call: TRBV19; d_call: TRBD1; j_call: TRBJ1-1; cdr3_aa: CASIPQGPHLNTEAFF
v_call: TRBV3-1/TRBV3-2; d_call: -; j_call: TRBJ1-2; cdr3_aa: CASSQGQLYGYTF
v_call: TRBV19; d_call: -; j_call: TRBJ1-6; cdr3_aa: CASNTARGSPLHF
v_call: TRBV27; d_call: TRBD1; j_call: TRBJ1-3; cdr3_aa: CASRQTGGPGNTIYF
v_call: TRBV24-1; d_call: -; j_call: TRBJ2-5; cdr3_aa: CATGTGVSETQYF
v_call: TRBV27; d_call: -; j_call: TRBJ2-1; cdr3_aa: CASSLGSYNEQFF
v_call: TRBV30; d_call: TRBD1; j_call: TRBJ1-1; cdr3_aa: CAWSVGGRQAFF
v_call: TRBV6-5; d_call: TRBD2; j_call: TRBJ2-7; cdr3_aa: CASLGGRDEQYF
v_call: TRBV7-2; d_call: TRBD2; j_call: TRBJ2-5; cdr3_aa: CASSLRGTSGETQYF
v_call: TRBV6-6; d_call: TRBD1; j_call: TRBJ1-1; cdr3_aa: CASSAGQGLGTEAFF
v_call: TRBV7-2; d_call: -; j_call: TRBJ1-3; cdr3_aa: CASSPSGSGNTIYF
v_call: TRBV11-2; d_call: TRBD1; j_call: TRBJ2-3; cdr3_aa: CASSLDARQGGTQYF
v_call: TRBV28; d_call: TRBD1; j_call: TRBJ1-2; cdr3_aa: CASTQGVSYGYTF
v_call: TRBV7-3; d_call: TRBD2; j_call: TRBJ2-1; cdr3_aa: CASSLRSGTYNEQFF
v_call: TRBV9; d_call: -; j_call: TRBJ2-3; cdr3_aa: CASSVGRALVTDTQYF
v_call: TRBV9; d_call: -; j_call: TRBJ1-1; cdr3_aa: CASSANIANTEAFF
v_call: TRBV5-6; d_call: -; j_call: TRBJ2-5; cdr3_aa: CASSIRALGGETQYF
v_call: TRBV9; d_call: -; j_call: TRBJ2-3; cdr3_aa: CASSALVGTDTQYF
v_call: TRBV28; d_call: TRBD1; j_call: TRBJ1-4; cdr3_aa: CASMTTGGEEKLFF
v_call: TRBV2; d_call: TRBD1; j_call: TRBJ1-2; cdr3_aa: CASSVQGASSYGYTF
v_call: TRBV5-6; d_call: TRBD2; j_call: TRBJ2-5; cdr3_aa: CASTGTSGGSRTQYF
v_call: TRBV9; d_call: -; j_call: TRBJ2-3; cdr3_aa: CASSVASTGADTQYF
v_call: TRBV2; d_call: -; j_call: TRBJ1-6; cdr3_aa: CASSEAAGVNSPLHF
v_call: TRBV9; d_call: TRBD1; j_call: TRBJ1-1; cdr3_aa: CASSSQSTGRTEAFF
v_call: TRBV28; d_call: -; j_call: TRBJ1-2; cdr3_aa: CASRLTTDYGYTF
v_call: TRBV7-9; d_call: -; j_call: TRBJ2-7; cdr3_aa: CASCGGGTCEQYF
v_call: TRBV6-1; d_call: TRBD1; j_call: TRBJ1-1; cdr3_aa: CASSEYRDRGNPLNTEAFF
v_call: TRBV7-6; d_call: -; j_call: TRBJ1-1; cdr3_aa: CASSSQVPLINTEAFF
v_call: TRBV5-1; d_call: TRBD1; j_call: TRBJ1-1; cdr3_aa: CASSLGQGGINTEAFF
v_call: TRBV11-2; d_call: TRBD1; j_call: TRBJ1-3; cdr3_aa: CASSLDGAGGAGNTIYF
v_call: TRBV6-5; d_call: -; j_call: TRBJ2-2; cdr3_aa: CASSPLNTGELFF
v_call: TRBV9; d_call: -; j_call: TRBJ1-5; cdr3_aa: CASSREGDPNQPQHF
v_call: TRBV10-3; d_call: TRBD1; j_call: TRBJ1-2; cdr3_aa: CAISRRTGDYGYTF
v_call: TRBV7-9; d_call: -; j_call: TRBJ1-6; cdr3_aa: CASRSKERHNSPLHF
v_call: TRBV6-5; d_call: TRBD1; j_call: TRBJ1-2; cdr3_aa: CASRGTGGGYGYTF
v_call: TRBV5-1; d_call: -; j_call: TRBJ2-3; cdr3_aa: CASRRGQDTDTQYF
v_call: TRBV11-2; d_call: -; j_call: TRBJ2-2; cdr3_aa: CASILGRINTGELFF
v_call: TRBV9; d_call: -; j_call: TRBJ1-1; cdr3_aa: CASSLTSMNTEAFF
v_call: TRBV5-1; d_call: -; j_call: TRBJ2-3; cdr3_aa: CASSLQGDTDTQYF
v_call: TRBV6-1; d_call: TRBD1; j_call: TRBJ1-2; cdr3_aa: CASSEDEDRWYGYTF
v_call: TRBV7-3; d_call: TRBD2; j_call: TRBJ2-1; cdr3_aa: CASSPGTSGTNEQFF
v_call: TRBV6-1; d_call: -; j_call: TRBJ2-2; cdr3_aa: CASSEVRGHVTGELFF
v_call: TRBV6-5; d_call: -; j_call: TRBJ1-2; cdr3_aa: CASRDRTDYGYTF
v_call: TRBV18; d_call: TRBD2; j_call: TRBJ2-3; cdr3_aa: CASSETSGSTDTQYF
v_call: TRBV6-5; d_call: TRBD1; j_call: TRBJ1-1; cdr3_aa: CASSLLDRGGNTEAFF
v_call: TRBV7-2; d_call: -; j_call: TRBJ1-6; cdr3_aa: CASSLKLGHQSPLHF
v_call: TRBV5-8; d_call: -; j_call: TRBJ1-4; cdr3_aa: CASSLANTRGNEKLFF
v_call: TRBV6-1; d_call: -; j_call: TRBJ2-2; cdr3_aa: CASSEPGGVTGELFF